One TCR beta chain is described in this entry. The target antigen is unknown. The data are from a study of cytomegalovirus exposure and HLA in healthy donors. Study-wide findings and caveats: Owing to their indistinguishability, certain V segments, notably TRBV6-2 and TRBV6-3, were excluded.

The study ran its PCR with 60 Vbeta and 13 Jbeta primers. Repertoires were generated with immunoSEQ multiplex PCR, while TCRdb's copy carries only in-frame clones and drops some. The sample gives 150,000 to 200,000 clones, around three quarters of which show up once; 5.7% is in the top ten. Germline CDR1 is LNHDA and CDR2 is SQIVND (reference sequence). The V gene lost 3 bases and the J gene lost 0 bases, with 9 bases spanning the gap. This CDR3 contains 15 residues. The source is a man aged 40-55 years in good health and CMV-seronegative. The chain employs TRBV19 and TRBJ1-5; D uncertain. Sequenced sample: PBMCs. Here the CDR3 DNA reads TGTGCCAGTAGTATGACGGAGTATAGCAATCAGCCCCAGCATTTT. It codes for CASSMTEYSNQPQHF.